Given below is one T cell receptor (beta chain) in context. Sequencing was performed with immunoSEQ multiplex PCR; in TCRdb, only in-frame clones are kept and a portion is missing. The table lists fewer than 250,000 clones, nearly 85% of them singletons, with around 5.5% in the top ten. The data are from a study of blood T cell repertoires in COVID-19. Study information: There were acute and convalescent COVID-19 samples, and they came from the United States, Italy and Spain. From T cells, B-cell-depleted T cells, or PBMCs came the material, which was cDNA or gDNA.

After removal of 0 bases from V and 6 bases from J, the junction contained 9 bases not matched to a gene. CDR3 size: 17 residues. From germline, CDR1 is KGHSH and CDR2 LQKENI. The V and J genes are TRBV18 and TRBJ2-2; 8 bases agree with TRBD1. The material sequenced was peripheral blood. The sequence was collected from a human donor in a cohort sampled during active COVID-19. CDR3 amino acids: CASSPPMGTGAAGELFF. The DNA for the CDR3 is TGTGCCAGCTCACCACCCATGGGGACAGGCGCCGCCGGGGAGCTGTTTTTT.